This T cell receptor (beta chain) was observed in a study of memory CD4+ T cells and cytomegalovirus serostatus. About the study: Of the healthy Belgian adults, several were CMV seropositive and 24 seronegative.

Single viable CD3+CD4+CD8-CD45RO+ cells were sorted as the memory CD4+ T cells. Serum IgG to CMV pp150, pp28, p38 and p52 defined serostatus. The germline V and J ends were trimmed by 0 bases and 4 bases, with 13 bases remaining between them. The CDR3 length is 16 residues. Germline-derived CDR1 and CDR2 are LNHNV and YYDKDF (reference sequence). In the original analysis: After removing out-of-frame reads, 2,204,828 distinct TCRbeta sequences remained. The data were produced by immunoSEQ multiplex PCR, yet TCRdb's version contains in-frame clones alone and is incomplete. V and J calls plus clone size are reproduced from that table; the DNA served to infer D and trimming. Of some 64,000 clones listed, 80% to 85% were seen once; the top ten hold approximately 0.92%.

The chain has TRBV15 and TRBJ1-3; possibly TRBD1 for D (5 bases). The TCR comes from an adult in good health and CMV-seronegative. The sample consisted of memory CD4+ T cells from blood. The DNA of the CDR3 is TGTGCCACCAGCAGAGAAAGGGCAGGGAAAGGAAACACCATATATTTT. Translated, it gives CATSRERAGKGNTIYF.